A single sample gave rise to the 19 T cell receptor beta chains below, sequenced in a study of regulatory T cells in long-lasting Graves disease. As for time point: newly diagnosed GD, antithyroid drugs for less than 3 months. PBMC-extracted RNA yielded the TCR library. Libraries of TCR beta came from iRepertoire HTBI primers plus Arm-PCR of CDR3 regions. TCRdb used MiXCR to reprocess the multiplex PCR reads, holding one entry per CDR3 protein. The table has 350,000 to 500,000 distinct CDR3 sequences, about 15% seen once; the top ten hold 9.5% to 12%. The same specimen was also included in a second study, on T cells in Graves' hyperthyroidism and ophthalmopathy.

The source material was peripheral blood mononuclear cells (PBMCs), sampled at new diagnosis, from a patient treated with antithyroid drugs. The receptors were sampled from a woman in her 30s with Graves disease.

Ten or more counts support this clonotype. This sequence joins TRBV11-2 and TRBJ2-4; D is perhaps TRBD2 (6 bases). The ends were cut back, 5 bases at V and 0 bases at J, with 17 bases in the middle. The CDR3 has 17 residues. The germline CDR1 and CDR2 sequences are SGHAT and FQNNGV. The CDR3 loop reads CASSPRPGLLAKNIQYF. CDR3 in DNA: TGTGCCAGCAGCCCGCGACCGGGACTGCTAGCCAAAAACATTCAGTACTTC.

In this sample, this clonotype turned up many times. This chain connects TRBV6-5 to TRBJ2-7, with 9 bases aligning to TRBD2. Germline V lookup: CDR1 MNHEY, CDR2 SVGAGI. The CDR3 totals 18 residues. V trimming: 0 bases; J trimming: 3 bases; junction bases outside the gene matches: 12. The CDR3 nucleotides are TGTGCCAGCAGTTACTCGGTGCGGTTAGCGGGAGTGGACTACGAGCAGTACTTC. Translation gives CASSYSVRLAGVDYEQYF.

Many counts were recorded for this clonotype. Germline and junction disagree at one end, which may indicate a read error. The chain combines TRBV6-1 with TRBJ2-7; the match to TRBD1 covers 7 bases. Germline V gene sequence: CDR1 MNHNS, CDR2 SASEGT. The CDR3 totals 15 residues. As DNA, the CDR3 is TGTGCCAGCAGTCGGCAGGGGGTGAGCTCCTACGGGCAGTACTTC. This sequence encodes CASSRQGVSSYGQYF.

This clonotype was seen repeatedly, ten times or more. This chain connects TRBV10-3 to TRBJ2-1, with 14 bases matching TRBD2. This CDR3 comprises 18 residues. The V gene's germline CDR1 is ENHRY and CDR2 SYGVKD. Trimming at V came to 2 bases and at J to 8 bases, leaving 11 bases not matched to a gene. CDR3 in DNA: TGTGCCATCAGTGAGCCATTACCCGGGACTAGCGGGAGCTATGAGCAGTTCTTC. As protein: CAISEPLPGTSGSYEQFF.

This chain joins TRBV25-1 and TRBJ1-1; no firm D call. Germline values: CDR1 MGHDK, CDR2 SYGVNS. Trimming left V 7 bases short and J 7 bases short, with 16 bases between. The CDR3 totals 13 residues. The CDR3, as DNA: TGTGCCAGCACCACCCCGACGGCCGATGAAGCTTTCTTT. Translating gives CASTTPTADEAFF.

Many counts were recorded for this clonotype. The chain is built from TRBV30 and TRBJ2-1; D unresolved. Germline V gives CDR1 GTSNPN, CDR2 SVGIG (reference sequence). The V and J ends lost 5 bases and 12 bases respectively, with 17 bases between them. The CDR3 extends over 12 amino acids. The CDR3 reads CAWQITASWQFF. Here the CDR3 DNA reads TGTGCCTGGCAAATAACAGCATCATGGCAGTTCTTC.

V is TRBV11-2 and J is TRBJ2-1, with 8 bases aligning to TRBD1. The germline V gene encodes CDR1 SGHAT and CDR2 FQNNGV. V lost 10 bases to trimming and J lost 5 bases; unmatched junction nucleotides: 13. The CDR3 length is 15 residues. CDR3 region: CANTLDRGSHNEQFF. The CDR3 DNA reads as TGTGCCAACACCCTAGACAGGGGATCCCACAATGAGCAGTTCTTC.

This clonotype came up many times. The chain joins TRBV28 to TRBJ2-7; TRBD2 is a possible D gene (6 bases). This CDR3 is built from 13 residues. Germline CDR1 is MDHEN and CDR2 is SYDVKM. V dropped 3 bases and J dropped 9 bases, with 15 bases sitting between them. CDR3 residues: CASSFPGSTRQYF. In nucleotides, the CDR3 is TGTGCCAGCAGTTTTCCCGGGAGCACGAGGCAGTACTTC. The variable domain in full, completed from reference TRBV28 and TRBJ2-7, reads DVKVTQSSRYLVKRTGEKVFLECVQDMDHENMFWYRQDPGLGLRLIYFSYDVKMKEKGDIPEGYSVSREKKERFSLILESASTNQTSMYLCASSFPGSTRQYFGPGTRLTVT.

Of note for this clonotype: A much bigger clone sits one base away, suggesting this may be a read error. V and J are TRBV18 and TRBJ2-1; the match to TRBD2 covers 10 bases. The V gene's germline CDR1 is KGHSH and CDR2 LQKENI. The CDR3 length is 18 residues. In DNA, the CDR3 is TGTGCCAGCTCACCTGAACTAGCGGGACTAAGCTCCTACAGTGAGCAGTTCTTC. This gives the protein CASSPELAGLSSYSEQFF.

The table lists this clonotype with a few counts. The chain joins TRBV25-1 to TRBJ2-7; 10 nucleotides line up with TRBD1. This CDR3 is 15 amino acids long. Germline assignment: CDR1 MGHDK and CDR2 SYGVNS. After removal of 5 bases from V and 0 bases from J, the junction contained 4 bases not matched to a gene. CDR3 loop: CASSKWTGGSYEQYF. CDR3 bases: TGTGCCAGCAGTAAATGGACAGGGGGCTCCTACGAGCAGTACTTC.

This clonotype was counted at least ten times. The J gene is TRBJ2-1, the V gene TRBV28, with no clear D. The CDR3 sequence is 11 residues long. The V and J ends lost 5 bases and 5 bases respectively, with 4 bases between them. Per germline, CDR1 MDHEN and CDR2 SYDVKM. This CDR3 reads CASSQNNEQFF. The CDR3 DNA is TGTGCCAGCAGTCAGAACAATGAGCAGTTCTTC.

The sample holds many counts of this clonotype. The chain recombines TRBV28 with TRBJ2-7, with TRBD1 matching 7 bases. Germline V CDR1 and CDR2: MDHEN, SYDVKM. The V segment lost 5 bases and the J segment 0 bases; nucleotides outside the gene matches: 7. This CDR3 spans 15 amino acids. Here the CDR3 DNA reads TGTGCCAGCAGTAACCCAGACAGGGACTCCTACGAGCAGTACTTC. Protein product: CASSNPDRDSYEQYF.

This clonotype occurred a few times. J is TRBJ2-5 and V is TRBV14; the D is unclear. Germline CDR1 and CDR2: SGHDN and FVKESK. Trimming removed 5 bases at V and 1 base at J, with 17 bases between. This CDR3 region has 16 residues. The chain's CDR3 is CASSIGIQISQETQYF. CDR3 nucleotide sequence: TGTGCCAGCAGCATAGGGATCCAGATAAGCCAAGAGACCCAGTACTTC.

This rearrangement joins TRBV5-5 to TRBJ2-3, with D possibly TRBD2 on 7 matching bases. The CDR3 totals 18 residues. From germline, CDR1 is SGHKS and CDR2 YYEKEE (reference sequence). V shed 2 bases and J shed 0 bases, with 19 bases lying between them. The CDR3, as DNA: TGTGCCAGCAGCTTAAGAAGGAGGGCGGGGGCAAGCACAGATACGCAGTATTTT. It yields the protein CASSLRRRAGASTDTQYF.

This clonotype has just a few counts. The CDR3 carries no conserved terminal phenylalanine or tryptophan, so it likely arises from a read error. The chain employs TRBV7-2 and TRBJ2-5; D possibly corresponds to TRBD2 (6 bases). Trimming took 5 bases from V and 5 from J, leaving 21 bases between them. The germline CDR1 and CDR2 sequences are SGHTA and FQGNSA. The CDR3 is 16 residues long. CDR3 protein: CASSVHRDSRKETQYL. DNA for the CDR3: TGTGCCAGCAGCGTACACCGGGACTCACGAAAGGAGACCCAGTACCTC.

This clonotype occurred many times. The chain joins TRBV28 to TRBJ2-3; 12 bases match TRBD2. Per the germline V gene, CDR1 is MDHEN and CDR2 is SYDVKM. The length of the CDR3 is 16 residues. The J segment lost 4 bases and the V segment lost 4 bases, leaving 6 bases of the junction unmatched. The CDR3 nucleotides read TGTGCCAGCAGTTACCTACTAGCGGGAGGCGCAGATACGCAGTATTTT. As protein: CASSYLLAGGADTQYF.

This clonotype has a count of ten or more. The V and J genes are TRBV3-1 and TRBJ1-1, with D unclear. The germline V and J ends were trimmed by 4 bases and 3 bases, with 9 bases remaining between them. Per the germline V gene, CDR1 is LGHDT and CDR2 is YNNKEL (reference sequence). The CDR3 length is 13 residues. The CDR3 DNA follows: TGTGCCAGCAGCCCCGACGGAGACACTGAAGCTTTCTTT. Its translation: CASSPDGDTEAFF.

This chain joins TRBV7-2 and TRBJ1-2; 11 bases line up with TRBD1. The length of the CDR3 is 15 residues. Germline CDR1 reads SGHTA; CDR2 reads FQGNSA. The V segment lost 5 bases and the J segment 4 bases; nucleotides outside the gene matches: 6. The CDR3 loop reads CASSPDGTGGYGYTF. DNA of the CDR3: TGTGCCAGCAGCCCCGACGGGACAGGGGGCTATGGCTACACCTTC.

Many counts were recorded for this clonotype. The chain couples TRBV9 to TRBJ2-1; TRBD1 agrees at 10 bases. V trimming: 4 bases; J trimming: 4 bases; junction bases outside the gene matches: 5. The V gene's germline CDR1 is SGDLS and CDR2 YYNGEE. The CDR3 has 15 amino acids. The DNA of the CDR3 is TGTGCCAGCAGCCCGGACAGGGGGGATTACAATGAGCAGTTCTTC. Residues: CASSPDRGDYNEQFF.